This T cell receptor beta chain was observed in a study of T cells in Graves' hyperthyroidism and ophthalmopathy. Study-level points and caveats: Appearing also in blood were most of the thyroid clonotypes expanded above 0.001. Ophthalmopathy prediction by the model preceded onset by a median about 6 months.

For Graves' hyperthyroidism to be stable, ophthalmopathy could not progress within 18 months. An approximately 10 ml volume of fresh peripheral blood provided the PBMCs. This clonotype was recorded at least ten times. Its antigen is not known. Trimming shortened V by 0 bases and J by 2 bases, and 13 bases separated the two germline ends. Germline CDR1 reads MDHEN; CDR2 reads SYDVKM. CDR3 length: 16 amino acids. It was RNA transcripts that yielded the amplified TCR beta CDR3 regions. During a first-round RT-PCR of the TCR CDR3, the HTBI primer set was used. One entry per CDR3 protein results from TCRdb running MiXCR on the multiplex PCR reads. This table has about 480,000 distinct CDR3 sequences, around 14% appearing once.

The TCR was taken from a woman aged 18-29 years with Graves' hyperthyroidism. The material sequenced was blood. The V call is TRBV28, the J call TRBJ1-2; D possibly corresponds to TRBD1 (6 bases). In nucleotides, the CDR3 is TGTGCCAGCAGTTTATGGACAGGAACAATAAACTATGGCTACACCTTC. This translates into CASSLWTGTINYGYTF.